The 12 T cell receptor beta chains below come from one sample, sequenced in a study of radiotherapy plus CTLA-4 blockade in lung cancer. Assay used: immunoSEQ multiplex PCR; TCRdb lists only in-frame clones, some missing. The table includes about 50,000 clones, approximately 85% detected once. Sequenced material: peripheral blood, taken from a patient treated with radiotherapy plus ipilimumab. The source is a human donor with non-small cell lung cancer whose response to radiotherapy plus ipilimumab could not be evaluated.

The chain couples TRBV5-1 to TRBJ2-3; 7 bases map to TRBD2. The CDR3 is 16 residues long. In germline, CDR1 is SGHRS, CDR2 YFSETQ. With 3 bases clipped from V and 0 bases from J, the junction kept 7 bases outside the gene matches. The chain's CDR3 is CASSSRVGGSTDTQYF. CDR3 bases: TGCGCCAGCAGCTCAAGGGTGGGGGGGAGCACAGATACGCAGTATTTT.

J is TRBJ2-7 and V is TRBV10-3; 13 bases map to TRBD2. The germline V gene encodes CDR1 ENHRY and CDR2 SYGVKD. The CDR3 is 15 residues long. With 6 bases clipped from V and 1 base from J, the junction kept 3 bases outside the gene matches. As DNA, the CDR3 is TGTGCCATCAGCGGGACTAGCGGGACTTCCTACGAGCAGTACTTC. Protein sequence: CAISGTSGTSYEQYF.

As to this clone: Distinct nucleotide sequences in the sample also encode this CDR3. CDR3 residues: CAIKGDGTGLYEQYF. In DNA form, the CDR3 reads TGTGCCATCAAGGGAGACGGGACAGGGCTCTACGAGCAGTACTTC. This chain joins TRBV10-3 and TRBJ2-7, with TRBD1 identical over 9 bases. In germline, CDR1 is ENHRY, CDR2 SYGVKD. CDR3 length equals 15 residues. Germline trimming cut 7 bases from V and 3 bases from J; bases unmatched to any gene: 10.

This sequence joins TRBV27 and TRBJ1-6; D perhaps matches TRBD1 (5 bases). Germline CDR1 MNHEY, CDR2 SMNVEV (reference sequence). This CDR3 has 16 residues. The V gene lost 3 bases and the J gene lost 7 bases, with 16 bases spanning the gap. CDR3 sequence: CASSFWQGRENSPLHF. The DNA for the CDR3 is TGTGCCAGCAGTTTTTGGCAGGGTAGAGAAAATTCACCCCTCCACTTT.

Here the CDR3 DNA reads TGTGCCAGCGGCGAGGGGGTATCTGGGGCCAACGTCCTGACTTTC. It translates to CASGEGVSGANVLTF. The chain recombines TRBV28 with TRBJ2-6; maybe TRBD1 (6 bases). Trimming pared 8 bases from V and 1 base from J, leaving 12 bases between. Per germline, CDR1 MDHEN and CDR2 SYDVKM. The CDR3 runs 15 residues. The full variable domain, completed using reference TRBV28 and TRBJ2-6, is DVKVTQSSRYLVKRTGEKVFLECVQDMDHENMFWYRQDPGLGLRLIYFSYDVKMKEKGDIPEGYSVSREKKERFSLILESASTNQTSMYLCASGEGVSGANVLTFGAGSRLTVL.

The rearrangement joins TRBV4-3 to TRBJ1-1; D perhaps matches TRBD1 (6 bases). Per germline, CDR1 LGHNA and CDR2 YSLEER. The CDR3 length is 14 residues. Deletions cut 0 bases from V and 5 bases from J, with 10 bases between. The CDR3 region is CASSQDKGGTEAFF. CDR3 coding DNA: TGCGCCAGCAGCCAAGATAAAGGGGGAACTGAAGCTTTCTTT.

V is TRBV5-6 and J is TRBJ1-2; TRBD1 aligns across 11 bases. Germline values: CDR1 SGHDT, CDR2 YYEEEE. The CDR3 spans 15 residues. V was pared by 4 bases and J by 7 bases, with 9 bases of the junction left unmatched. DNA for the CDR3: TGTGCCAGCAGCCCGGGGGACAGGGGGAACAGTGGCTACACCTTC. This sequence encodes CASSPGDRGNSGYTF.

The rearrangement joins TRBV28 to TRBJ2-5; D may be TRBD1 (5 bases). The CDR3 loop spans 13 amino acids. Trimming left V 3 bases short and J 4 bases short, with 9 bases between. The germline CDR1 and CDR2 sequences are MDHEN and SYDVKM. CDR3 residues: CASSFVGVETQYF. CDR3 DNA: TGTGCCAGCAGTTTCGTAGGGGTAGAGACCCAGTACTTC. The complete variable domain, with remaining parts taken from reference TRBV28 and TRBJ2-5, reads DVKVTQSSRYLVKRTGEKVFLECVQDMDHENMFWYRQDPGLGLRLIYFSYDVKMKEKGDIPEGYSVSREKKERFSLILESASTNQTSMYLCASSFVGVETQYFGPGTRLLVL.

The chain uses TRBV7-3 and TRBJ1-1, with 7 positions matching TRBD1. CDR3 length: 15 amino acids. From germline, CDR1 is SGHTA and CDR2 FQGTGA. Germline trimming cut 2 bases from V and 0 bases from J; bases unmatched to any gene: 3. The CDR3 reads CASSLQGGMNTEAFF. CDR3 in DNA: TGTGCCAGCAGCTTACAGGGGGGCATGAACACTGAAGCTTTCTTT.

The chain is built from TRBV7-3 and TRBJ2-3; 9 bases map to TRBD2. The ends lost 2 bases at V and 1 base at J; junction bases unmatched: 1. CDR1 and CDR2 from the germline V gene are SGHTA and FQGTGA. The CDR3 has 15 residues. CDR3 in DNA: TGTGCCAGCAGCTTAGCGGGAGGGCGCACAGATACGCAGTATTTT. Its protein is CASSLAGGRTDTQYF.

Only one count was recorded for this clone. The genes are TRBV28 and TRBJ2-3, with 7 positions matching TRBD2. The CDR3 consists of 17 residues. V lost 5 bases, J lost 2 bases, and 13 bases stayed unmatched. CDR1 and CDR2 from the germline V gene are MDHEN and SYDVKM. CDR3 coding DNA: TGTGCCAGCAGTAATTTTCCCGAGGGAGGGTACACAGATACGCAGTATTTT. It specifies CASSNFPEGGYTDTQYF.

The chain joins TRBV28 to TRBJ2-7, with D hard to call. This CDR3 contains 11 residues. Germline V gene sequence: CDR1 MDHEN, CDR2 SYDVKM. Here the CDR3 DNA reads TGTGCGACCAGGAACTCCTACGAGCAGTACTTC. It codes for CATRNSYEQYF.